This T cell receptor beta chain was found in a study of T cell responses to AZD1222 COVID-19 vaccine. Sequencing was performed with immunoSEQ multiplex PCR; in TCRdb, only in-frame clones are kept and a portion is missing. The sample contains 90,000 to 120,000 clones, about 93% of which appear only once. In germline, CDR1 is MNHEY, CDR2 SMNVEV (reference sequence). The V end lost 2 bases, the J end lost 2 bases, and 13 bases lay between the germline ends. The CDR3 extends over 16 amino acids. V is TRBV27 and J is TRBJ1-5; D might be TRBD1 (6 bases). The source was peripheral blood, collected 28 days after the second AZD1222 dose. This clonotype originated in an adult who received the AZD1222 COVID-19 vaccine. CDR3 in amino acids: CASSLSAGAGNQPQHF. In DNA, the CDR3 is TGTGCCAGCAGTTTAAGTGCAGGGGCAGGCAATCAGCCCCAGCATTTT.